This TCR beta chain was sequenced in a study of blood T cell repertoires in COVID-19. Overall study: Both acute and convalescent COVID-19 samples were obtained from the United States, Italy and Spain. PBMCs, B-cell-depleted T cells, or T cells provided the cDNA or gDNA that made up the material.

The J segment lost 0 bases and the V segment lost 5 bases, leaving 8 bases of the junction unmatched. This CDR3 is built from 18 residues. Germline assignment: CDR1 MNHEY and CDR2 SVGEGT. The authors' processing: Quantification of nucleated cells was approximated via reference gene primer amplification. The protocol was immunoSEQ multiplex PCR, while the TCRdb copy is restricted to in-frame clones and leaves out a portion. For V, J and clone size, that table is used; D and trimming come from the DNA. The sample carries over 140,000 clones, 75% to 85% recorded once. What was sequenced was peripheral blood. The TCR was taken from a woman older than 75 with active or convalescent COVID-19. The rearrangement joins TRBV6-2 or TRBV6-3 to TRBJ2-5; 14 positions match TRBD2. DNA of the CDR3: TGTGCCAGCAGTCCGACCCGGACTAGCGGGGGGTACCAAGAGACCCAGTACTTC. Amino acid sequence: CASSPTRTSGGYQETQYF.